A single sample gave rise to the 8 T cell receptor beta chains below, sequenced in a study of blood T cell repertoires in COVID-19. The data were produced by immunoSEQ multiplex PCR, yet TCRdb's version contains in-frame clones alone and is incomplete. The sample consists of a few hundred thousand clones, about 90% of them appearing once. Source material: peripheral blood. The source is a woman in her thirties with COVID-19, enrolled during active disease.

The chain employs TRBV2 and TRBJ2-3; the D is unclear. Germline values: CDR1 SNHLY, CDR2 FYNNEI. The CDR3 has 15 residues. V was pared by 5 bases and J by 4 bases, with 16 bases between. The CDR3 DNA sequence: TGTGCCAGCAGTCCAGCCTCGGGTATTCCAGATACGCAGTATTTT. This encodes CASSPASGIPDTQYF.

The J gene is TRBJ1-1, the V gene TRBV14; TRBD1 agrees at 8 bases. CDR3 size: 15 residues. V was pared by 3 bases and J by 10 bases, with 13 bases of the junction left unmatched. Per the germline V gene, CDR1 is SGHDN and CDR2 is FVKESK. CDR3 protein: CASSHLGARGRTAFF. CDR3 sequence (DNA): TGTGCCAGCAGCCACCTGGGGGCCAGGGGGCGTACAGCTTTCTTT.

The chain couples TRBV11-2 to TRBJ2-2, with D possibly TRBD2 on 6 matching bases. This CDR3 is 16 amino acids long. Germline V lookup: CDR1 SGHAT, CDR2 FQNNGV. V shed 3 bases and J shed 2 bases, with 13 bases lying between them. This chain's CDR3 is CASSLPGTPNTGELFF. For the CDR3, the DNA is TGTGCCAGCAGCTTGCCCGGGACTCCTAACACCGGGGAGCTGTTTTTT.

This sequence joins TRBV19 and TRBJ2-5; D is possibly TRBD1 (5 bases). V lost 3 bases to trimming and J lost 0 bases, with 11 bases between them. The germline gives CDR1 LNHDA, CDR2 SQIVND (reference sequence). The CDR3 runs 15 residues. The DNA of the CDR3 is TGTGCCAGTAGTATCAGGGTCGGGTACCAAGAGACCCAGTACTTC. Translated, it gives CASSIRVGYQETQYF.

The chain combines TRBV11-3 with TRBJ2-2; 8 nucleotides align to TRBD2. Germline assignment: CDR1 SGHNT and CDR2 YENEEA. J lost 4 bases, V lost 5 bases, and 6 bases had no gene match. This CDR3 spans 15 amino acids. In DNA, the CDR3 is TGTGCCAGCAGCGGACGGGAGGGTAGCACCGGGGAGCTGTTTTTT. Protein: CASSGREGSTGELFF.

V is TRBV2 and J is TRBJ1-5; TRBD1 is a possible D gene (5 bases). Germline CDR1 SNHLY, CDR2 FYNNEI. CDR3 length: 14 residues. V lost 4 bases, J lost 3 bases, and 10 bases lay in between. The CDR3 nucleotides are TGTGCCAGCAGTGGGGCCAGGGCCAATCAGCCCCAGCATTTT. Translated: CASSGARANQPQHF.

CDR3 nucleotides: TGTGCCAGCAGTATCTTCCAAGAGACCCAGTACTTC. It codes for CASSIFQETQYF. The rearrangement links TRBV28 to TRBJ2-5; D is ambiguous. V was cut by 5 bases and J by 1 base, with 5 bases left in between. This CDR3 comprises 12 residues. CDR1 is MDHEN, CDR2 SYDVKM, per germline.

The chain links TRBV10-1 to TRBJ2-1; TRBD1 agrees at 7 bases. The CDR3 is 14 amino acids. Germline V CDR1 and CDR2: WNHNN, SYGVQD (reference sequence). The J segment lost 8 bases and the V segment lost 3 bases, leaving 7 bases of the junction unmatched. The CDR3 DNA is TGCGCCAGCAGTGATATGGGACAGTCCGATGAGCAGTTCTTC. Its translation: CASSDMGQSDEQFF.